A single sample gave rise to the 4 T cell receptor beta chains below, sequenced in a study of identical twins. MiXCR, applied by TCRdb to the 5' RACE reads, yields one record per CDR3 protein. This table holds 750,000 to 950,000 distinct CDR3 sequences, around 12% found once. These data were also filed under a second study, of yellow fever vaccine responses in identical twins.

What was sequenced was PBMCs. The receptors were sampled from a woman under 30 in good health.

This clonotype occurred a few times. This chain uses TRBV3-1 with TRBJ2-1; tentatively, D is TRBD1 or TRBD2 (5 bases each). Germline V gives CDR1 LGHDT, CDR2 YNNKEL (reference sequence). The CDR3 extends over 12 amino acids. V lost 5 bases and J lost 15, with 17 bases in between. CDR3 DNA: TGTGCCAGCAGCATCAGGGACCAAGCAAGGTTCTTC. This codes for CASSIRDQARFF.

This clonotype was seen a handful of times. The rearrangement links TRBV29-1 to TRBJ2-6; 8 nucleotides line up with TRBD1. The CDR3 is 15 residues long. The germline V gene encodes CDR1 SQVTM and CDR2 ANQGSEA. With V trimmed by 3 bases and J by 4 bases, 5 bases remained unmatched. This chain's CDR3 is CSVEDRQGGANVLTF. DNA of the CDR3: TGCAGCGTTGAGGATCGACAGGGGGGGGCCAACGTCCTGACTTTC.

The chain is built from TRBV2 and TRBJ2-2; D might be TRBD2 (6 bases). The CDR3 covers 14 residues. CDR1 and CDR2 from the germline V gene are SNHLY and FYNNEI. The germline V and J ends were trimmed by 0 bases and 4 bases, with 6 bases remaining between them. The CDR3 DNA is TGTGCCAGCAGTGAAGCCGGGAGCACCGGGGAGCTGTTTTTT. It encodes CASSEAGSTGELFF.

The rearrangement uses TRBV18 and TRBJ1-4; D unclear. Trimming took off 4 bases at V and 7 bases at J, with 10 bases between the two ends. The CDR3 sequence is 13 residues long. The germline V gene has CDR1 KGHSH and CDR2 LQKENI. In nucleotides, the CDR3 is TGTGCCAGCTCACTAGACGGAGGTGAAAAACTGTTTTTT. It is translated as CASSLDGGEKLFF.